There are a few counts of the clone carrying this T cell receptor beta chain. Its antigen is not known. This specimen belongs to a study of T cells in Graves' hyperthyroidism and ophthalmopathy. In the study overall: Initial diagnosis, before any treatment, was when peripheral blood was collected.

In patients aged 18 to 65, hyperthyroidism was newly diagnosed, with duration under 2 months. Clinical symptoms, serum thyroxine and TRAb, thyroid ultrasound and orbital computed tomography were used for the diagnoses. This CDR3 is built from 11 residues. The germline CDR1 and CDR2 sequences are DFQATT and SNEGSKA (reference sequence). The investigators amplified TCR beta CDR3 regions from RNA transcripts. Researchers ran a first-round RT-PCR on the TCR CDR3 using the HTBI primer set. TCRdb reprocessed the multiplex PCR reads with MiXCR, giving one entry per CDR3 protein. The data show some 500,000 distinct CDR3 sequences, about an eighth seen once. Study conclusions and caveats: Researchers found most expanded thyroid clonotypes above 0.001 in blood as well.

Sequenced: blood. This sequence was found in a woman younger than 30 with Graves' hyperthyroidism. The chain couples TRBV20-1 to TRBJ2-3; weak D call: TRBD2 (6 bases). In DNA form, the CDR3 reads TGCACCGGGACTTCATCAGATACGCAGTATTTT. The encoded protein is CTGTSSDTQYF.